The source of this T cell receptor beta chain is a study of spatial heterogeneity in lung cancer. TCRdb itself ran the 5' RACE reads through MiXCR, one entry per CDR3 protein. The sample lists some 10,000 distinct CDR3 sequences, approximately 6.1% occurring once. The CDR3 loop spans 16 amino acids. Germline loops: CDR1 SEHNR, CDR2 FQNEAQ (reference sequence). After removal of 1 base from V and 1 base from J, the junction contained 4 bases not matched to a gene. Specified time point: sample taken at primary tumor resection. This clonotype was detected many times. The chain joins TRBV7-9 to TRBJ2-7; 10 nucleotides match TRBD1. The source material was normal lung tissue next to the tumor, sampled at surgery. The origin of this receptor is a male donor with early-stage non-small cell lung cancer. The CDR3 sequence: CASSLDGDRGSYEQYF. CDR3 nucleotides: TGTGCCAGCAGCTTAGACGGGGACAGGGGATCCTACGAGCAGTACTTC.